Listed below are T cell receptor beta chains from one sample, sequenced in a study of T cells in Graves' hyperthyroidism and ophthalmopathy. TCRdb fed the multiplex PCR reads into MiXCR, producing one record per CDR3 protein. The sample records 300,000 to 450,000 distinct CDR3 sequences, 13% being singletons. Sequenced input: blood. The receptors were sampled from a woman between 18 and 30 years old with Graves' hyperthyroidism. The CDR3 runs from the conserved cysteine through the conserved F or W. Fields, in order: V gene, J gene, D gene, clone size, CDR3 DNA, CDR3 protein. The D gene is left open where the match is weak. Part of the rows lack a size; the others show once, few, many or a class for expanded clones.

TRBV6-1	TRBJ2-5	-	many	TGTGCCAGCGATTTTTCCCCACAAGAGACCCAGTACTTC	CASDFSPQETQYF
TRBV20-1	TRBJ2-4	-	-	TGCGGTGCTAGGGACGTATCCCTAGCCAAAAACATTCAGTACTTC	CGARDVSLAKNIQYF
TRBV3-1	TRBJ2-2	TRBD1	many	TGTGCCAGCAGCCCGGGGTACGGGACAGCACCGAATGGGGAGCTGTTTTTT	CASSPGYGTAPNGELFF
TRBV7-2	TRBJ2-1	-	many	TGTGCCAGCAGCTTAGCTCGGCGGGAGCAGTTCTTC	CASSLARREQFF
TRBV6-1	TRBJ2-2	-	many	TGTGCCAGCAGTGAAGAAGGGCTAGTAGGGGGGGAGCTGTTTTTT	CASSEEGLVGGELFF
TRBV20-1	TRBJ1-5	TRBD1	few	TGCAGTGCAACCGGGACAGGGGGCTCCCATAATCAGCCCCAGCATTTT	CSATGTGGSHNQPQHF
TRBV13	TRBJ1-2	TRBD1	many	TGTGCCAGCAGCCACCCACCGGGACAGGGGGCCGGTGGCTACACCTTC	CASSHPPGQGAGGYTF
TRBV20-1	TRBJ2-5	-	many	TGCAGTGCTAGGAGGACATTCGACGGGACCCAGTACTTC	CSARRTFDGTQYF
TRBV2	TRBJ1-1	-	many	TGTGCCAGCAGTGTACGGGACGGAGCTTTCTTT	CASSVRDGAFF
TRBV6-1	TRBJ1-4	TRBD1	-	TGTGCCAGCAGTGAACGGGGGACAGGGGGTGAAAAACTGTTTTTT	CASSERGTGGEKLFF
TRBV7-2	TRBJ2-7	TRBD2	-	TGTGCCAGCAGCTTAGCGGGACTAGCGGGAGGGCCCGCCTACGAGCAGTACTTC	CASSLAGLAGGPAYEQYF
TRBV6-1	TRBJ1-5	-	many	TGTGCCACTGTTCGGCTACAGTATAGCAATCAGCCCCAGCATTTT	CATVRLQYSNQPQHF
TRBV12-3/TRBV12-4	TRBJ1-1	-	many	TGTGCCAGCAGTTCGACTGACAGGTCTGAAGCTTTCTTT	CASSSTDRSEAFF
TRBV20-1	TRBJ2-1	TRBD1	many	TGCAGTGCTAGAGACCAACAGGGGGTGTCCTACAATGAGCAGTTCTTC	CSARDQQGVSYNEQFF
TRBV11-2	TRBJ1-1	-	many	TGTGCCAGCAGCCTCAGTGACCTGGCTTTCTTT	CASSLSDLAFF
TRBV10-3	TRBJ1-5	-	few	TGTGCCATCAGTGAGGCAGCCTCAAATCAGCCCCAGCATTTT	CAISEAASNQPQHF
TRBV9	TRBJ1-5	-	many	TGTGCCAGCAGCGTAGGATGGAATCAGCCCCAGCATTTT	CASSVGWNQPQHF
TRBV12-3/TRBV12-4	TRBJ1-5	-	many	TGTGCCAGCAGTCCCCTTTTTGGGATTCATCAGCCCCAGCATTTT	CASSPLFGIHQPQHF
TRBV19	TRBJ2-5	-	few	TGTGCCAGTAGTACTTACGGGGAGACCCAGTACTTC	CASSTYGETQYF
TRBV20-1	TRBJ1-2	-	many	TGCAGTGCTAGAGTGCAGGGCGGCTACACCTTC	CSARVQGGYTF
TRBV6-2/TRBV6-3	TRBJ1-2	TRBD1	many	TGTGCCAGCAGTTACTCCCTGGACAGGGCTAACTATGGCTACACCTTC	CASSYSLDRANYGYTF
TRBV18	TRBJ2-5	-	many	TGTGCCAGCTCATTACTAGGGGATAGCGGAGAGACCCAGTACTTC	CASSLLGDSGETQYF
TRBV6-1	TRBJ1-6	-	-	TGTGCCACCTCTACAGGGCCAATCCGAAATTCACCCCTCCACTTT	CATSTGPIRNSPLHF
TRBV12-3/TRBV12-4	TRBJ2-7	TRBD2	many	TGTGCCAGCAGCTCGTGGGGACAAGGGACTAGCGGGAGTTTCCAGCAGTACTTC	CASSSWGQGTSGSFQQYF
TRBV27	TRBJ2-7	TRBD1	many	TGTGCCACAGGGCAAACGGGACAGGGGGCGCGCGAGCAGTACTTC	CATGQTGQGAREQYF
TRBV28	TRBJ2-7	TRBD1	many	TGTGCCAGCAACTCACCGGGACAGGGGAACCTCGAGCAGTACTTC	CASNSPGQGNLEQYF
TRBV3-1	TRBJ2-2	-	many	TGTGCCAGCAGCCAAGATGTCAGGGCAGCACAGAACACCGGGGAGCTGTTTTTT	CASSQDVRAAQNTGELFF
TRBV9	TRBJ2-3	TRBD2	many	TGTGCCAGCAGCCCCGGGAGGACCACAGATACGCAGTATTTT	CASSPGRTTDTQYF
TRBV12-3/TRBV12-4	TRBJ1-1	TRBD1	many	TGTGCCAGCAGTTTAGGAGGGACAGACAATGAAGCTTTCTTT	CASSLGGTDNEAFF
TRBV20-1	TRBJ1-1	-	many	TGCAGTGCTAGAGATCCGGAGACAGGTAACACTGAAGCTTTCTTT	CSARDPETGNTEAFF
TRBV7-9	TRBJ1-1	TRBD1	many	TGTGCCAGCAGCTTAGGGACAGGGTTGGGCACTGAAGCTTTCTTT	CASSLGTGLGTEAFF
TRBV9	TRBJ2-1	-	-	TGTGCCAGCAGCGTAAATGAGGGGGTTTTCACCTACAATGAGCAGTTCTTC	CASSVNEGVFTYNEQFF
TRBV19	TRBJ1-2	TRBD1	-	TGTGCCAGTAGTATAATCGCCTTCAGGACAGGGCGTTATGGCTACACCTTC	CASSIIAFRTGRYGYTF